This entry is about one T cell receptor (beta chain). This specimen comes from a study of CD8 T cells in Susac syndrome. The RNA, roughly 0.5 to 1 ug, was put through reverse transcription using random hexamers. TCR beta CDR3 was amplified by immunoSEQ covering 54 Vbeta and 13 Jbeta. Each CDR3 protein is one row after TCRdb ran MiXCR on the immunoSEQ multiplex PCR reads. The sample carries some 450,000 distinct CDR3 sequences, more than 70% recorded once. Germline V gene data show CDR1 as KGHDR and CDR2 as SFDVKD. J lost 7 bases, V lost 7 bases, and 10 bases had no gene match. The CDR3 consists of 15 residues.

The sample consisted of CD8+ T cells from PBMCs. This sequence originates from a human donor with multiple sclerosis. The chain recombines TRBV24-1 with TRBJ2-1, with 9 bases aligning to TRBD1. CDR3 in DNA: TGTGCCACCAGCGAGACAGGGGGGTTTAGAAATGAGCAGTTCTTC. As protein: CATSETGGFRNEQFF.